These T cell receptor beta chains were read from a single sample in a study of shared clonotypes between healthy human individuals. This table comes from immunoSEQ multiplex PCR, and its TCRdb copy is limited to in-frame clones, with some not included. The repertoire includes some 2 million clones, 90% to 95% of them detected once, and 0.13% sits in the top ten. What was sequenced was naive CD4+ T cells sorted from blood. The receptor source for this set is a young man in good health. Both conserved end residues are part of each CDR3. D genes are given only for firm matches. A row's size may be missing; if present it is once, few, many or a size class.

.,TRBJ2-2,TRBV2,once,TGTGCCAGCAGTCCCGTTAACACCGGGGAGCTGTTTTTT,CASSPVNTGELFF
.,TRBJ1-5,TRBV7-9,once,TGTGCCAGCAGCTTAGGAGAGAAGCTTAGCAATCAGCCCCAGCATTTT,CASSLGEKLSNQPQHF
.,TRBJ1-4,TRBV28,.,TGTGCCAGCTGGGGGCAGCCTGCCGAAAAACTGTTTTTT,CASWGQPAEKLFF
.,TRBJ1-1,TRBV11-2,.,TGTGCCAGCAGCTTAGATCAGTCACCGAGCATGGCTGAAGCTTTCTTT,CASSLDQSPSMAEAFF
TRBD2,TRBJ2-7,TRBV5-6,once,TGTGCCAGCAGCTTTTCGCCCAGCGGGGTGTCCTACGAGCAGTACTTC,CASSFSPSGVSYEQYF
.,TRBJ1-1,TRBV27,.,TGTGCCAGCAGTCCAAGACAGACTTCAACGAACACTGAAGCTTTCTTT,CASSPRQTSTNTEAFF
TRBD1,TRBJ1-5,TRBV6-1,.,TGTGCCAGCACCTCGGACAGGGCTAGCAATCAGCCCCAGCATTTT,CASTSDRASNQPQHF
.,TRBJ2-1,TRBV19,.,TGTGCCAGTAGTATAGATTGGGGGGAGAGGTACAATGAGCAGTTCTTC,CASSIDWGERYNEQFF
.,TRBJ1-4,TRBV28,.,TGTGCCAGCACCCCTGGGGGAGATTATAATGAAAAACTGTTTTTT,CASTPGGDYNEKLFF
TRBD1,TRBJ2-7,TRBV5-1,once,TGCGCCAGCAGCGAGGCAGGGGGAATCTTCTACGAGCAGTACTTC,CASSEAGGIFYEQYF
.,TRBJ1-4,TRBV4-1,.,TGCGCCAGCAGCCAAGATACGGGGGCAACTAATGAAAAACTGTTTTTT,CASSQDTGATNEKLFF
.,TRBJ2-7,TRBV25-1,.,TGTGCCAGCGGGGAGGACAGGACCTCCTACGAGCAGTACTTC,CASGEDRTSYEQYF
.,TRBJ2-3,TRBV5-4,.,TGTGCCAGCAGCTTGGCGGCAAAAGATACGCAGTATTTT,CASSLAAKDTQYF
.,TRBJ2-4,TRBV18,.,TGTGCCAGCTCACCAGGGACGGAAAGAAACATTCAGTACTTC,CASSPGTERNIQYF
TRBD1,TRBJ1-2,TRBV5-1,.,TGCGCCAGCAGCCCGGGACAGGGGGGCTATGGCTACACCTTC,CASSPGQGGYGYTF
TRBD1,TRBJ2-5,TRBV10-1,.,TGCGCCAGCAGTGAGACCAGGGGGAAGACCCAGTACTTC,CASSETRGKTQYF
.,TRBJ1-1,TRBV5-6,.,TGTGCCAGCAGCAAGGACACAGAAACTGAAGCTTTCTTT,CASSKDTETEAFF
.,TRBJ1-3,TRBV9,once,TGTGCCAGCAGCGTAGACGGTAGGCTCTCTGGAAACACCATATATTTT,CASSVDGRLSGNTIYF
.,TRBJ2-7,TRBV21-1,.,TGTGCCAGCAGCAACGGACTCCGGACCTACGAGCAGTACTTC,CASSNGLRTYEQYF
.,TRBJ1-1,TRBV7-2,.,TGTGCCAGCAGCTATTCCGAGGGCACTGAAGCTTTCTTT,CASSYSEGTEAFF
TRBD2,TRBJ2-1,TRBV7-2,.,TGTGCCAGCAGCCTCAGGACTAGCGCGGCCTACAATGAGCAGTTCTTC,CASSLRTSAAYNEQFF
.,TRBJ2-7,TRBV5-8,few,TGTGCCAGCAGCCGCGGGCGGAACTACGAGCAGTACTTC,CASSRGRNYEQYF
TRBD1,TRBJ2-5,TRBV18,.,TGTGCCAGCTCACCTGTAGGGACAGGCCAAGAGACCCAGTACTTC,CASSPVGTGQETQYF
TRBD1,TRBJ1-2,TRBV5-1,.,TGCGCCAGCAGCCCCGACAGGGCCTATGGCTACACCTTC,CASSPDRAYGYTF
TRBD1,TRBJ1-5,TRBV5-6,few,TGTGCCAGCAGCTTTGATTTGGGACAGGCCCAGCATTTT,CASSFDLGQAQHF
.,TRBJ1-3,TRBV5-4,.,TGTGCCAGCAGCCCCGACTCCCAGGCTGGAAACACCATATATTTT,CASSPDSQAGNTIYF
.,TRBJ1-3,TRBV6-5,.,TGTGCCAGCAGTTCCCAGGGCAGGGCATCTGGAAACACCATATATTTT,CASSSQGRASGNTIYF